Listed here are 14 T cell receptor beta chains from one sample, sequenced in a study of regulatory T cells in long-lasting Graves disease. Researchers made TCR beta libraries by using iRepertoire HTBI primers and running Arm-PCR on CDR3 regions. TCRdb reanalysed the multiplex PCR reads using MiXCR and keeps one entry per CDR3 protein. The sample holds hundreds of thousands of distinct CDR3 sequences, roughly 14% seen once. Regarding time point: newly diagnosed GD, antithyroid drugs for less than 3 months. TCR sequences were obtained from RNA taken from PBMCs. These same records also appear under a second study, on T cells in Graves' hyperthyroidism and ophthalmopathy.

Specimen: peripheral blood mononuclear cells (PBMCs), collected at new diagnosis, from a patient treated with antithyroid drugs. These receptors were collected from a man aged 25-45 years with Graves disease.

At least ten counts were recorded for this clonotype. The chain uses TRBV5-1 and TRBJ2-3; a possible D gene is TRBD1 (6 bases). CDR1 is SGHRS, CDR2 YFSETQ, per germline. V gave up 0 bases and J gave up 3 bases, with 8 bases separating them. The CDR3 has 14 amino acids. CDR3 protein: CASSLAGQTDTQYF. In nucleotides, the CDR3 is TGCGCCAGCAGCTTGGCCGGACAGACAGATACGCAGTATTTT.

The chain joins TRBV15 to TRBJ2-3; 10 positions match TRBD2. CDR3 length equals 18 residues. Germline CDR1 LNHNV, CDR2 YYDKDF (reference sequence). J gave up 1 base and V 3 bases, and 10 bases lay outside the gene matches. CDR3 protein: CATSRGGTSVARTDTQYF. The DNA of the CDR3 is TGTGCCACCAGCAGGGGCGGGACTAGCGTGGCCCGCACAGATACGCAGTATTTT.

The gene calls are TRBV30 and TRBJ2-1; D perhaps matches TRBD2 (6 bases). The CDR3 consists of 19 residues. Deletions cut 1 base from V and 4 bases from J, with 26 bases between. From germline, CDR1 is GTSNPN and CDR2 SVGIG (reference sequence). In DNA form, the CDR3 reads TGTGCCTGGAGTGGGTACGGGGTAGCGGTGGGCGGGACTTACAATGAGCAGTTCTTC. Translating gives CAWSGYGVAVGGTYNEQFF.

This clonotype was detected a few times. V gene TRBV19 combines with J gene TRBJ2-1; 11 positions match TRBD2. This CDR3 has 17 amino acids. V was clipped by 5 bases and J by 5 bases; unmatched bases: 11. Germline-derived CDR1 and CDR2 are LNHDA and SQIVND (reference sequence). The CDR3 DNA is TGTGCCAGTAGTTCCTATAGCGGGAGGGCCTTCAACAATGAGCAGTTCTTC. Its translation: CASSSYSGRAFNNEQFF.

This clonotype has just a few counts. This chain uses TRBV14 with TRBJ2-1; D not resolved. Germline CDR1 SGHDN, CDR2 FVKESK. V lost 2 bases and J lost 4, with 6 bases in between. The length of the CDR3 is 13 residues. CDR3 residues: CASSQNLYNEQFF. The CDR3 DNA sequence: TGTGCCAGCAGCCAAAACCTATACAATGAGCAGTTCTTC. Full variable domain (missing parts from reference TRBV14 and TRBJ2-1): EAGVTQFPSHSVIEKGQTVTLRCDPISGHDNLYWYRRVMGKEIKFLLHFVKESKQDESGMPNNRFLAERTGGTYSTLKVQPAELEDSGVYFCASSQNLYNEQFFGPGTRLTVL.

This clonotype came up a few times. V and J are TRBV6-1 and TRBJ1-3, with 8 positions matching TRBD1. CDR3 length equals 15 residues. Trimming cost V 6 bases and J 0 bases; bases outside gene matches: 4. In germline, CDR1 is MNHNS, CDR2 SASEGT. For the CDR3, the DNA is TGTGCCAGCAGAGACAGGGGCGGCTCTGGAAACACCATATATTTT. Protein sequence: CASRDRGGSGNTIYF.

In its sample, this clonotype was seen many times. V is TRBV10-3 and J is TRBJ2-1, with 9 bases lining up with TRBD1. CDR1 is ENHRY and CDR2 is SYGVKD in the germline V gene. The CDR3 is made up of 14 amino acids. Trimming at V came to 8 bases and at J to 4 bases, leaving 6 bases not matched to a gene. The DNA of the CDR3 is TGTGCCATCGGCTCGGACAGGGGATACAATGAGCAGTTCTTC. Protein product: CAIGSDRGYNEQFF.

This clonotype has only a few counts. The J gene is TRBJ2-7, the V gene TRBV6-2 or TRBV6-3; D possibly corresponds to TRBD1 (6 bases). Germline-derived CDR1 and CDR2 are MNHEY and SVGEGT. The CDR3 has 11 amino acids. V lost 7 bases and J lost 5, with 9 bases in between. The CDR3 protein is CASTQGHEQYF. The DNA for the CDR3 is TGTGCCAGCACGCAGGGGCACGAGCAGTACTTC.

With regard to this clonotype: A much more abundant neighbour one base away suggests this may be a read error. Because the CDR3 is missing its conserved closing phenylalanine or tryptophan, this is likely a read error. The chain has TRBV2 and TRBJ2-7, with 7 bases aligning to TRBD1. V was pared by 11 bases and J by 3 bases, with 10 bases of the junction left unmatched. There are 13 residues in the CDR3. Germline-derived CDR1 and CDR2 are SNHLY and FYNNEI. This CDR3 reads CADNRGTDYEQYL. The CDR3 region has the DNA TGTGCCGACAACAGGGGAACGGACTACGAGCAGTACCTC.

The chain uses TRBV5-1 and TRBJ2-2; the D is unclear. This CDR3 region has 13 residues. In germline, CDR1 is SGHRS, CDR2 YFSETQ. Trimming cost V 2 bases and J 7 bases, with 9 bases left between them. CDR3 bases: TGCGCCAGCAGCTTACGGGCCGACGGGGAGCTGTTTTTT. Translated: CASSLRADGELFF.

This clonotype was observed at least ten times. This chain connects TRBV7-8 to TRBJ1-3, with D uncertain. Between the trimmed V and J ends, which lost 7 bases and 2 bases, there was a span of 15 bases. The CDR3 spans 15 residues. CDR1 and CDR2 (germline): SGHVS, FQNEAQ. The CDR3 bases are TGTGCCAGCATGCGCGCGGACTCAGCTGGAAACACCATATATTTT. Its translation: CASMRADSAGNTIYF.

This clonotype has at least ten counts. V usage is TRBV7-9 and J usage is TRBJ2-1; 10 bases map to TRBD1. Germline-derived CDR1 and CDR2 are SEHNR and FQNEAQ (reference sequence). The V segment lost 1 base and the J segment 8 bases; nucleotides outside the gene matches: 5. This CDR3 comprises 15 residues. The CDR3 nucleotides read TGTGCCAGCAGCTTAGGCGGGACAGGGGCTGATGAGCAGTTCTTC. Amino acid sequence: CASSLGGTGADEQFF.

On this clonotype: Compared with germline, one end of the junction differs, possibly owing to a read error. This chain joins TRBV20-1 and TRBJ2-3; D may be TRBD1 or TRBD2 (5 bases each). The CDR3 runs to 16 residues. Germline loops: CDR1 DFQATT, CDR2 SNEGSKA (reference sequence). The CDR3 protein is CGASLSGTLGTDTQYF. DNA of the CDR3: TGCGGTGCTAGTTTATCCGGGACCCTAGGCACAGATACGCAGTATTTT.

CDR3 residues: CASSNRGDRVWNEQYF. CDR3 nucleotide sequence: TGCGCCAGCTCTAACAGAGGGGACAGGGTGTGGAACGAGCAGTACTTC. The rearrangement joins TRBV4-1 to TRBJ2-7, with 9 bases matching TRBD1. Per germline, CDR1 MGHRA and CDR2 YSYEKL. With 8 bases clipped from V and 5 bases from J, the junction kept 16 bases outside the gene matches. This CDR3 has 16 amino acids.